The source of this T cell receptor beta chain is a study of shared clonotypes between healthy human individuals (TCRdb year 2020). At the level of the whole study: Three men and a couple of women, aged 18 to 49 years, made up the cohort. For each donor, three plates each were used for CD4 naive and CD4 memory, two plates were used for CD8 naive, and one plate was used for CD8 memory. To estimate repertoire size and how much clonotype sharing occurs between individuals, the study deeply sequenced the blood TCR repertoires of 4 to 6 healthy adults. Libraries were prepared and TCR repertoires were sequenced by different laboratories using diverse techniques, in order to increase sequencing depth and limit assay-specific biases. Between about 0.9 and 9 billion PBMCs per donor were obtained by leukapheresis. The full study reports these points: Higher generation probabilities were observed for clonotypes shared by all four sorted-subset donors than for non-shared clonotypes. Naive subsets generally had larger estimated clonotype richness than memory subsets did. About 5% of naive CD4, 3.5% of naive CD8, roughly 2.4% of memory CD4, and roughly 0.4% of memory CD8 clonotypes were shared across a few donors. Sampling was limited to blood, and TCR repertoires in tissue likely differ from TCR repertoires in blood. Based on pairwise subsampling, the degree of clonotype sharing among donors was expected to be affected by sequencing depth. The small number of donors limited the genetic and exposure-history diversity represented. Rarefaction of sorted-subset datasets indicated incomplete sequencing despite the large sequencing depth.

Using the deep immunoSEQ assay, multiplex PCR amplified TCR CDR3 regions from genomic DNA. Extracted genomic DNA from each cell subset was distributed evenly across all wells of several immunoSEQ 96-well plates, and each plate was treated as a replicate. For sorted subsets, each replicate PCR was loaded with around 200 ng genomic DNA, equivalent to about 30,000 T cell genomes. Purified libraries were quantified with a Qubit 3.0 fluorometer, sized on a Bioanalyzer 2100, and re-quantified with the KAPA Library Quantification kit. A separate single-read 150-cycle Illumina NextSeq 550 flow cell was used to sequence each immunoSEQ 96-well plate. On the authors' methods: Because the immunoSEQ output held only junctional sequences and lacked quality scores, the filtering could not match the filtering applied to full-length reads. Sequences were annotated with PyIR, a Python wrapper for IgBLAST v1.9, using IMGT germline references to assign V/J genes and CDR3. Reads were filtered out if the reads had weak V/J assignments (E-value above 1e-6), no CDR3, stop codons, out-of-frame junctions, or ambiguous translated residues. V3J clonotypes were defined as sequences sharing the same inferred V gene, J gene, and CDR3 amino acid sequence. The percentage overlap between two repertoires was calculated by dividing the number of shared unique clonotypes by the size of the smaller repertoire. Three approaches were used to assess repertoire richness: RTK rarefaction, the Chao1 estimator, and Recon v2.1 estimates of unobserved clonotypes. For all TCRbeta clonotypes obtained by the gDNA method from a handful of donors, generation probabilities were computed with OLGA. TCRdb limited this immuneACCESS table to in-frame rearrangements with V and J called. A share of clones is missing; checked studies link under half to unresolved V genes, and the rest is unexplained. V and J calls and clone size are copied from that table; D and trimming were computed from the DNA. The sample table lists millions of clones, approximately 94% of them with a count of one. The top ten constitute more than 0.12% of the sample.

In this sample, this clone turned up once. Its binding antigen is unknown. Base quality data are lacking; no much larger clone is found one base away. Counted from cysteine to phenylalanine, this CDR3 has 14 amino acids. The kept DNA is CDR3 alone, 42 bases in frame from the first base. Taken from the germline V gene, the CDR1 and CDR2 loops are SGHRS and YFSETQ. V trim: 0 bases; J trim: 5 bases; unmatched bases: 5. The donors were healthy, HIV-negative adults with no recently reported acute infections or vaccinations. Every donor was a Caucasian adult residing in Nashville, Tennessee, USA. CD4+ T cells were enriched by magnetic negative selection, after which naive cells were positively selected on CD45RA and the negative fraction was taken as the memory subset. After blood collection by leukapheresis, PBMCs were isolated using Ficoll-Histopaque density gradient centrifugation and then cryopreserved in the vapor phase of liquid nitrogen. Analytical flow cytometry was used to check the purity and quantity of every magnetically sorted T cell population. From each sorted fraction, genomic DNA was isolated and quantified by UV absorbance on a Nanodrop 2000c.

Here the chain combines TRBV5-1 and TRBJ2-7, and TRBD1 aligns with 7 junction nucleotides. Input material: naive CD4+ T cells sorted from blood. This specimen's cell subset or site label, per the study, means: CD45RA+ positively selected. This receptor was obtained from a man aged 18-30 years in good health. The CDR3 amino acid sequence is: CASSLVRGQNEQYF. The nucleotides read TGCGCCAGCAGCTTGGTACGGGGACAGAACGAGCAGTACTTC.